These T cell receptor beta chains were read from a single sample in a study of blood T cell repertoires in COVID-19. The data were produced by immunoSEQ multiplex PCR, yet TCRdb's version contains in-frame clones alone and is incomplete. The sample carries about 100,000 clones, over 65% recorded once. The sequenced sample consisted of peripheral blood. The receptors were gathered from a man aged 55 to 70 with acute or convalescent COVID-19. CDR3s include the opening cysteine and the closing phenylalanine or tryptophan. The D gene is left open where the match is weak. Size values are once, few and many counts, or a class for expanded clones, and some rows have none.

length	size	D	J	V	DNA	CDR3
15	once	-	TRBJ1-5	TRBV6-1	TGTGCCAGCAGTGAACGCCCGGGTAAGGATCAGCCCCAGCATTTT	CASSERPGKDQPQHF
14	-	TRBD1	TRBJ1-4	TRBV5-1	TGCGCCAGCAGCCCGGGACAGCCAAATGAAAAACTGTTTTTT	CASSPGQPNEKLFF
14	-	-	TRBJ2-2	TRBV2	TGTGCCAGCAGAGCCCTACAGGGTCCCGGGGAGCTGTTTTTT	CASRALQGPGELFF
16	-	TRBD2	TRBJ2-3	TRBV28	TGTGCCAGCAGTTTGCTAGCGGGAGTTAGCACAGATACGCAGTATTTT	CASSLLAGVSTDTQYF
15	-	TRBD1	TRBJ2-1	TRBV5-1	TGCGCCAGCAGCTGGGGGACAGGGGGAAACGTCTGGCAGTTCTTC	CASSWGTGGNVWQFF
17	-	TRBD2	TRBJ2-5	TRBV4-1	TGCGCCAGCAGCCAAGATCGCGCTGTCGCGGGAGGCGAGACCCAGTACTTC	CASSQDRAVAGGETQYF
16	-	-	TRBJ2-1	TRBV6-5	TGTGCCAGCAGTTATTCACTGGGGGAGGTCCACAATGAGCAGTTCTTC	CASSYSLGEVHNEQFF
13	few	TRBD1	TRBJ1-2	TRBV19	TGTGCCAGACGAACAGGGGTAAACTATGGCTACACCTTC	CARRTGVNYGYTF
16	-	-	TRBJ1-2	TRBV27	TGTGCCAGCACCGCCTCGCGGAGCAGGGCTAACTATGGCTACACCTTC	CASTASRSRANYGYTF
15	-	-	TRBJ2-3	TRBV2	TGTGCCAGCAGTAGGGACATAAGGGGATCAGATACGCAGTATTTT	CASSRDIRGSDTQYF
16	-	TRBD2	TRBJ2-1	TRBV15	TGTGCCACCGCCGGGGGGGCGGGAGGGCCTGACAATGAGCAGTTCTTC	CATAGGAGGPDNEQFF
17	-	-	TRBJ2-3	TRBV5-5	TGTGCCAGCAGCCAAAGACTACAGGGTTTGTGGACAGATACGCAGTATTTT	CASSQRLQGLWTDTQYF
16	-	-	TRBJ1-5	TRBV7-6	TGTGCCAGCAGCTTAGCGCAGGGATTCGGCAATCAGCCCCAGCATTTT	CASSLAQGFGNQPQHF
15	-	-	TRBJ1-2	TRBV4-3	TGCGCCAGCAGCATTGACAGGAGTACTAACTATGGCTACACCTTC	CASSIDRSTNYGYTF
15	few	-	TRBJ2-5	TRBV28	TGTGCCAGCCTCTCCGGGGGGCCTGACCAAGAGACCCAGTACTTC	CASLSGGPDQETQYF
15	-	TRBD1	TRBJ2-5	TRBV24-1	TGTGCCACCAGTGAACGGACAGGGAGTCAAGAGACCCAGTACTTC	CATSERTGSQETQYF
16	-	-	TRBJ1-3	TRBV10-3	TGTGCCATCAGGAGGGATGGGTTACCCTCTGGAAACACCATATATTTT	CAIRRDGLPSGNTIYF
15	once	-	TRBJ1-2	TRBV28	TGTGCCAGCAGTTTGGCCTCCGGGGGACCTTATGGCTACACCTTC	CASSLASGGPYGYTF